This T cell receptor (beta chain) is drawn from a study of blood T cells in healthy people across ages. Study-wide points: Versus aged donors, long-lived donors had higher diversity and more naive CD4+ cells. The study lacked donor CMV status, which possibly confounded expanded clonotype changes.

A J-beta primer mix and a sample-barcoded 5' primer were used in a second PCR of roughly 6 to 12 cycles. CDR3-containing paired-end reads numbered at least 2.5 million in each sample. TCRdb re-derived calls from the 5' RACE reads in MiXCR, one entry per CDR3 protein. The sample lists some 1.5 million distinct CDR3 sequences, roughly two fifths occurring once. Germline values: CDR1 SGDLS, CDR2 YYNGEE. The CDR3 totals 12 residues. In regard to this clonotype: No antigen is known for it. At one of its ends the junction is not consistent with the germline gene, which may arise from a read error.

The chain is built from TRBV9 and TRBJ2-7; D is ambiguous. The J call may not be correct, given that the DNA end is closer to TRBJ2-5. Sequenced sample: blood. This receptor was obtained from a woman between 18 and 29 years old in good health. The CDR3 spells CTSSAQEETQYF. The CDR3 region has the DNA TGTACCAGCAGCGCTCAGGAAGAGACCCAGTACTTC.